This entry lists 3 T cell receptor beta chains sequenced from one sample in a study of Ad26.COV2.S vaccination and SARS-CoV-2 variants. Generated by immunoSEQ multiplex PCR, the TCRdb table keeps only in-frame clones and is missing some. The sample has roughly 450,000 clones, around nine tenths seen once. Treatment here: around 19 received Ad26.COV2.S at low or high dose, single or two shots; 5 received placebo; per-sample allocation not given. Sampling took place 63 days after the first vaccine or placebo injection. Sequencing used peripheral blood, obtained in a trial of Ad26.COV2.S vaccine versus placebo. All receptors derive from a person between 18 and 65 years old who received the Ad26.COV2.S COVID-19 vaccine or a placebo.

The chain employs TRBV2 and TRBJ1-1; tentative D call: TRBD1 (6 bases). Per the germline V gene, CDR1 is SNHLY and CDR2 is FYNNEI. The CDR3 length is 15 residues. Trimming removed 6 bases from V and 1 base from J, with 15 bases in between. The CDR3 loop reads CASRTGLGGNTEAFF. CDR3 bases: TGTGCCAGCAGGACAGGCTTAGGCGGGAACACTGAAGCTTTCTTT.

This chain connects TRBV19 to TRBJ1-2; D is undetermined. The CDR3 is 14 amino acids. V gave up 1 base and J gave up 3 bases, with 9 bases separating them. Germline CDR1 is LNHDA and CDR2 is SQIVND (reference sequence). The CDR3 protein is CASSIGYRDYGYTF. In DNA form, the CDR3 reads TGTGCCAGTAGTATAGGGTACAGAGACTATGGCTACACCTTC.

The chain recombines TRBV10-3 with TRBJ1-2, with a tentative D call TRBD1 (6 bases). The V and J ends lost 3 bases and 4 bases respectively, with 12 bases between them. Germline V lookup: CDR1 ENHRY, CDR2 SYGVKD. The CDR3 spans 14 residues. This CDR3 is CAISEGQGTYGYTF. The CDR3 DNA reads TGTGCCATCAGTGAAGGGCAGGGGACCTATGGCTACACCTTC.